This T cell receptor beta chain came from a study of shared clonotypes between healthy human individuals. This clone was observed a handful of times. The CDR3 has 14 amino acids. With 4 bases removed from V and 0 bases from J, the gap between germline ends came to 8 bases. Germline CDR1 is SGDLS and CDR2 is YYNGEE. The assay ran at deep level. Some 30,000 T cell genomes (about 210 ng DNA) went into each sorted-subset replicate. Clones were sequenced by immunoSEQ multiplex PCR, and TCRdb holds only the in-frame ones, with some missing. The table has some 1,100,000 clones, approximately 80% seen once. Sample: memory CD4+ T cells from PBMCs. Subset noted: CD45RA-negative fraction. The chain links TRBV9 to TRBJ2-4; D gene unclear. The TCR was taken from a man younger than 35 in good health. Some clones in this sample may be carry-over from other donors' samples. The CDR3 region has the DNA TGTGCCAGCAGCCCTACAGTAGCCAAAAACATTCAGTACTTC. Amino acid sequence: CASSPTVAKNIQYF.